This T cell receptor beta chain was sequenced in a study of vaccination and CD4 T cells after COVID-19. Treatment reported: approximately 9-day PBMC culture with coronavirus spike peptide pools or control peptides (ViraFEST assay). This clonotype occurred a few times. Its antigen is not known. The V and J ends lost 6 bases and 3 bases respectively, with 9 bases between them. Germline CDR1 is DFQATT and CDR2 is SNEGSKA (reference sequence). This CDR3 has 11 amino acids. Sequenced with the Oncomine TCR Beta short-read assay was DNA taken from cultured CD4+ T cells. MiXCR was run by TCRdb on the PCR reads, yielding one entry per CDR3 protein. The repertoire includes 14,000 or so distinct CDR3 sequences, over 45% of them detected once, and around 8% sits in the top ten.

This sequence was found in a human donor who had recovered from COVID-19. Sequences were derived from CD4+ T cells from blood, cultured in vitro, sampled before SARS-CoV-2 vaccination. The rearrangement uses TRBV20-1 and TRBJ2-7; D may be TRBD1 (5 bases). CDR3 in amino acids: CSARQGYEQYF. The CDR3 DNA is TGCAGTGCACGCCAGGGCTACGAGCAGTACTTC.